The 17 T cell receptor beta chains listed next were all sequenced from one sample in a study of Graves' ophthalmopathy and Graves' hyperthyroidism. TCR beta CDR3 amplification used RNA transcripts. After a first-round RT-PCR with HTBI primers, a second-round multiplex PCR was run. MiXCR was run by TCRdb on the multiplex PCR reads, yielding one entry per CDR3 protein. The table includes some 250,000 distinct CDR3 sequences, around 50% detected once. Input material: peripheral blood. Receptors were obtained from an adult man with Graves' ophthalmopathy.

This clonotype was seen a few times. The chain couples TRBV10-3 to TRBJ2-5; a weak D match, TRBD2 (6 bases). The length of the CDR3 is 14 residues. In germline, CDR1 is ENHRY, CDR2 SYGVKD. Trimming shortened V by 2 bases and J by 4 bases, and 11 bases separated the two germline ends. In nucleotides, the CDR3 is TGTGCCATCAGTGAGGGAGGGATAGGAGAGACCCAGTACTTC. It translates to CAISEGGIGETQYF.

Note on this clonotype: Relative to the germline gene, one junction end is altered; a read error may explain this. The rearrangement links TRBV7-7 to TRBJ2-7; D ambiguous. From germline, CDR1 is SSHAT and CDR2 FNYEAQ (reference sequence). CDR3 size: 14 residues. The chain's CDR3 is CASSRTQSSYEQYF. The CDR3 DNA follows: TGTGCTAGCAGCAGAACTCAGAGCTCCTACGAGCAGTACTTC.

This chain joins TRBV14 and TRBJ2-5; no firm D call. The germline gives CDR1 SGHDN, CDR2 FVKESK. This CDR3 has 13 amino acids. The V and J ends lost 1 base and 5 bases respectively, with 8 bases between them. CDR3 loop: CASSQGWMETQYF. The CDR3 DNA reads TGTGCCAGCAGCCAAGGATGGATGGAGACCCAGTACTTC.

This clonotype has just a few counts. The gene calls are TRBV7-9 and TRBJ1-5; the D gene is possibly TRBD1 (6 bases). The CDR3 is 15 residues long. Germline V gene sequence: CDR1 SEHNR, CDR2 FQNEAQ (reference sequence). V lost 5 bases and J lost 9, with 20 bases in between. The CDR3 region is CASSPSQGTPWPQHF. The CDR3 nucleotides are TGTGCCAGCAGCCCCTCCCAGGGGACGCCTTGGCCCCAGCATTTT.

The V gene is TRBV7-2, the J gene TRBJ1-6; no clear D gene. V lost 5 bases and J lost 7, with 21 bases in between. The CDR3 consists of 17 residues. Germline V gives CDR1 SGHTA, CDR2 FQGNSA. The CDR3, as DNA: TGTGCCAGCAGCCCCGATAGCCCCCCGGACGGGAATTCACCCCTCCACTTT. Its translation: CASSPDSPPDGNSPLHF.

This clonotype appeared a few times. CDR3 protein: CATSRRTSGGPTGELFF. Here the CDR3 DNA reads TGTGCCACCAGCAGAAGGACTAGCGGGGGGCCCACCGGGGAGCTGTTTTTT. The chain has TRBV15 and TRBJ2-2; 14 bases align to TRBD2. Trimming removed 2 bases from V and 4 bases from J; junction bases left unmatched: 3. CDR3 size: 17 residues. The germline gives CDR1 LNHNV, CDR2 YYDKDF (reference sequence).

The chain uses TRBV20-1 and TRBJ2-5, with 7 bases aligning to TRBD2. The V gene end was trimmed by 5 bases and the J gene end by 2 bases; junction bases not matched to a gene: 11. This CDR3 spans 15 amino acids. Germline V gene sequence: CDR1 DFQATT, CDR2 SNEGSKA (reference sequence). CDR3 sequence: CSAERPGLKQETQYF. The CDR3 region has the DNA TGCAGTGCTGAACGTCCGGGACTAAAACAAGAGACCCAGTACTTC.

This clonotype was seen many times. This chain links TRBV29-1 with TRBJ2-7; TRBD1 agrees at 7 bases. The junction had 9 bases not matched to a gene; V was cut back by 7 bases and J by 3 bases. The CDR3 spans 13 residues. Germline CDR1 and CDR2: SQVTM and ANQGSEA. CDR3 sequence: CSAGTGAGYEQYF. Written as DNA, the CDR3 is TGCAGCGCCGGCACAGGGGCAGGCTACGAGCAGTACTTC.

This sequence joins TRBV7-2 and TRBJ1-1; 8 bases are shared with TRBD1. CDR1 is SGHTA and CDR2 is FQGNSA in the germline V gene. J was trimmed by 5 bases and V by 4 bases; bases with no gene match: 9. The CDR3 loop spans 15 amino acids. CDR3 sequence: CASSSGQGQKTEAFF. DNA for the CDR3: TGTGCCAGCAGCTCAGGACAGGGTCAAAAAACTGAAGCTTTCTTT.

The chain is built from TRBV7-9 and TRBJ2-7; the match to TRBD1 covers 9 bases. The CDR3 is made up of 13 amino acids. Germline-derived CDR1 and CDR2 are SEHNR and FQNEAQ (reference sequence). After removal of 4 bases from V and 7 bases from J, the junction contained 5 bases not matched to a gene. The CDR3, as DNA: TGTGCCAGCAGCTGGGGACAGGGCTCTGAGCAGTACTTC. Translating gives CASSWGQGSEQYF.

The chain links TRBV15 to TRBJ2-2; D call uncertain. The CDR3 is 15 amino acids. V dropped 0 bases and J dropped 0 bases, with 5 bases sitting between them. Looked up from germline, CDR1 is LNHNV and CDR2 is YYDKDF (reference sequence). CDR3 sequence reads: CATSRDVSNTGELFF. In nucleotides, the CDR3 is TGTGCCACCAGCAGAGATGTCTCGAACACCGGGGAGCTGTTTTTT.

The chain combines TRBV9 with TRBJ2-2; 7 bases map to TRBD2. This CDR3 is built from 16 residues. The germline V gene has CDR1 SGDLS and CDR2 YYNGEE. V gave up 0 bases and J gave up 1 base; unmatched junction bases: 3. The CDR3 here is CASSVGASGNTGELFF. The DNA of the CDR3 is TGTGCCAGCAGCGTAGGGGCTAGCGGGAACACCGGGGAGCTGTTTTTT.

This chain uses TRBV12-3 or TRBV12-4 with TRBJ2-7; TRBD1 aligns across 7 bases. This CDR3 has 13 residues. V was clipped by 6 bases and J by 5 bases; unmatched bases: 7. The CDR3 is CASRRQGWDEQYF. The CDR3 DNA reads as TGTGCCAGCAGGAGACAGGGCTGGGACGAGCAGTACTTC.

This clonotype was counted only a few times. CDR3 region: CASSPIKTGGTGEAFF. The DNA for the CDR3 is TGTGCCAGCAGCCCTATCAAGACAGGGGGGACAGGAGAAGCTTTCTTT. The V gene is TRBV12-3 or TRBV12-4, the J gene TRBJ1-1; TRBD1 matches 9 bases. The J segment lost 8 bases and the V segment lost 6 bases, leaving 16 bases of the junction unmatched. The CDR3 has 16 amino acids.

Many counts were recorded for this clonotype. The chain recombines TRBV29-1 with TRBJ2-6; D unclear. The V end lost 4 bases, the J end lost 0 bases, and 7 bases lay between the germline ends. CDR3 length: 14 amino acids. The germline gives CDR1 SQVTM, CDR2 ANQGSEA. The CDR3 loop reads CSVVKDSGANVLTF. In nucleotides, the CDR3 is TGCAGCGTTGTAAAGGACTCTGGGGCCAACGTCCTGACTTTC.

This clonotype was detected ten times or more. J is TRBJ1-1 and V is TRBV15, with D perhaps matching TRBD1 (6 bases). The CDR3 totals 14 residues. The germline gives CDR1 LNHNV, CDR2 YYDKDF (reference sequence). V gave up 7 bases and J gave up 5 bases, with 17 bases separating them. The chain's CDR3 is CATTQNRARTEAFF. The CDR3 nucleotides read TGTGCCACCACCCAGAACAGGGCAAGGACTGAAGCTTTCTTT.

Written as DNA, the CDR3 is TGTGCCAGCAGCTCCACTAGCGGGAGTGGCGAGCAGTACTTC. Protein sequence: CASSSTSGSGEQYF. The chain has TRBV11-2 and TRBJ2-7; 11 bases are a match to TRBD2. Germline trimming cut 4 bases from V and 6 bases from J; bases unmatched to any gene: 5. The length of the CDR3 is 14 residues. Germline CDR1 and CDR2: SGHAT and FQNNGV. The full variable domain, rest sourced from reference TRBV11-2 and TRBJ2-7, is EAGVAQSPRYKIIEKRQSVAFWCNPISGHATLYWYQQILGQGPKLLIQFQNNGVVDDSQLPKDRFSAERLKGVDSTLKIQPAKLEDSAVYLCASSSTSGSGEQYFGPGTRLTVT.